Listed below are T cell receptor beta chains from one sample, sequenced in a study of graft-versus-host responses after intestinal transplantation. The table came from immunoSEQ multiplex PCR; TCRdb's copy has only in-frame clones and leaves some out. The table includes 13,000 to 15,000 clones, 77% detected once. The sequenced sample was ileum tissue, obtained about four weeks after intestinal transplant. All receptors derive from a human patient who received an intestinal transplant, so some T cells may come from the graft donor. Both conserved end residues are part of each CDR3. Each record gives: D gene, V gene, J gene, clone size, CDR3 DNA, CDR3 protein. A D gene is named only where the DNA matches it firmly. Part of the rows lack a size; the others show once, few, many or a class for expanded clones.

NA	TRBV19	TRBJ2-3	NA	TGTGCCAGTGAGCGCGGAGGTACCACAGATACGCAGTATTTT	CASERGGTTDTQYF
TRBD2	TRBV28	TRBJ2-3	NA	TGTGCCAGCAGTACCCTGGCGGGAGGGGGCACAGATACGCAGTATTTT	CASSTLAGGGTDTQYF
TRBD2	TRBV19	TRBJ2-7	NA	TGTGCCAGTAGTGAGACTAGCGGGTCCTACGAGCAGTACTTC	CASSETSGSYEQYF
TRBD2	TRBV6-1	TRBJ2-2	NA	TGTGCCAGCAGCCGGGTAGCGGGGTACACCGGGGAGCTGTTTTTT	CASSRVAGYTGELFF
NA	TRBV27	TRBJ2-5	NA	TGTGCCAGCAGTTCGATAGAGCGGATCGCAGAGACCCAGTACTTC	CASSSIERIAETQYF
NA	TRBV11-1	TRBJ1-2	NA	TGTGCCAGCAGCTTAGATCATAACTATGGCTACACCTTC	CASSLDHNYGYTF
NA	TRBV19	TRBJ2-1	NA	TGTGCCAGTAGTATAGGTTCTTACAATGAGCAGTTCTTC	CASSIGSYNEQFF
NA	TRBV19	TRBJ2-7	NA	TGTGCCAGTAGTTTTAGGGGAAACTACGAGCAGTACTTC	CASSFRGNYEQYF
NA	TRBV6-1	TRBJ2-1	NA	TGTGCCAGCAGCGGGGTGGGCGGGATCTACAATGAGCAGTTCTTC	CASSGVGGIYNEQFF
NA	TRBV10-3	TRBJ2-2	medium-sized	TGTGCCATCAGCTACGGGGGAACGAACACCGGGGAGCTGTTTTTT	CAISYGGTNTGELFF
NA	TRBV28	TRBJ1-5	NA	TGTGCCAGCAGTACCGCTTGGGACAACGGCAATCAGCCCCAGCATTTT	CASSTAWDNGNQPQHF
NA	TRBV9	TRBJ1-2	NA	TGTGCCAGCAGCCTCCTGGAGGGTTATGGCTACACCTTC	CASSLLEGYGYTF
TRBD2	TRBV9	TRBJ2-3	NA	TGTGCCAGCAGCGGCCGAGCGGACCACCTAGCGGGGGAGACAGATACGCAGTATTTT	CASSGRADHLAGETDTQYF
NA	TRBV30	TRBJ2-5	NA	TGTGCCTGGAGCGAAGAGACCCAGTACTTC	CAWSEETQYF
NA	TRBV28	TRBJ1-5	once	TGTGCCAGCAGTTTAGGGCAGGGAGGTAATAGCAATCAGCCCCAGCATTTT	CASSLGQGGNSNQPQHF
TRBD1	TRBV7-6	TRBJ1-1	NA	TGTGCCAGCAGTTCAACAGGGGCGCCTATGAACACTGAAGCTTTCTTT	CASSSTGAPMNTEAFF
TRBD2	TRBV4-2	TRBJ2-5	once	TGTGCCAGCAGCCAACCTAGCGGGGGGGAAGAGACCCAGTACTTC	CASSQPSGGEETQYF
NA	TRBV19	TRBJ2-1	few	TGTGCCAGTAGTATACGGCGGGGATTCCTTCAGTTCTTC	CASSIRRGFLQFF
NA	TRBV9	TRBJ2-2	NA	TGTGCCAGCAGCCCCCCAAAACAGGGTCTAGGGCTGTTTTTT	CASSPPKQGLGLFF
TRBD1	TRBV11-2	TRBJ1-6	NA	TGTGCCAGCAGCTCCTCGGACAGGGGGCTTAAACGTTATAATTCACCCCTCCACTTT	CASSSSDRGLKRYNSPLHF
NA	TRBV28	TRBJ1-2	NA	TGTGCCAGCAGTTTAGGTCGGGGAAACTATGGCTACACCTTC	CASSLGRGNYGYTF
TRBD1	TRBV27	TRBJ1-2	once	TGTGCCAGCAGTCGCACAGGGGGAAGCTATGGCTACACCTTC	CASSRTGGSYGYTF
TRBD2	TRBV30	TRBJ2-3	few	TGTGCCTGGAGTAGCGGGGCATCTCCTAGCACAGATACGCAGTATTTT	CAWSSGASPSTDTQYF
NA	TRBV29-1	TRBJ2-3	NA	TGCAGCGTAGAGGCCTCCAATAGGGGTACGCAGTATTTT	CSVEASNRGTQYF
TRBD2	TRBV28	TRBJ2-5	NA	TGTGCCAGCAGTCGTAGCGGGGGGTACCGGGAGACCCAGTACTTC	CASSRSGGYRETQYF
TRBD1	TRBV7-6	TRBJ2-3	NA	TGTGCCAGCAGCCAGATGGACAGGGCGGATACGCAGTATTTT	CASSQMDRADTQYF
NA	TRBV27	TRBJ1-4	once	TGTGCCTTGTGGGGGGGCAGGGTAAACGAAAAACTGTTTTTT	CALWGGRVNEKLFF
NA	TRBV28	TRBJ2-1	once	TGTGCCAGCACCAGACATACCTACAATGAGCAGTTCTTC	CASTRHTYNEQFF
NA	TRBV7-8	TRBJ1-2	NA	TGTGCCAGCAGCTTAGCTCTGTTTAACTATGGCTACACCTTC	CASSLALFNYGYTF
NA	TRBV4-2	TRBJ1-6	few	TGTGCCAGCAGCCAAGAAGGGGCAAGTAATTCACCCCTCCACTTT	CASSQEGASNSPLHF
NA	TRBV28	TRBJ1-5	NA	TGTGCCAGCAGTTTACAGGCTGGGGCCCGATCCCCATATAGCAATCAGCCCCAGCATTTT	CASSLQAGARSPYSNQPQHF
NA	TRBV19	TRBJ1-5	NA	TGTGCCAGTAGCCTACTCCTACAGGGATCCCTCAATCAGCCCCAGCATTTT	CASSLLLQGSLNQPQHF
TRBD2	TRBV11-3	TRBJ2-2	few	TGTGCCAGCAGCTCGGAACGACTAGCGGGGGGTTCGAACACCGGGGAGCTGTTTTTT	CASSSERLAGGSNTGELFF
NA	TRBV19	TRBJ1-1	NA	TGTGCCAGTAGTGAACAGGTAATAGACACTGAAGCTTTCTTT	CASSEQVIDTEAFF
TRBD1	TRBV5-6	TRBJ2-3	NA	TGTGCCAGCAGGAAGATGAGGGACAGAAACACAGATACGCAGTATTTT	CASRKMRDRNTDTQYF
TRBD2	TRBV5-1	TRBJ2-1	NA	TGCGCCAGCAGCCCAATCCCGACTAGCGGGGGGGTTAGCTCCTACAATGAGCAGTTCTTC	CASSPIPTSGGVSSYNEQFF
TRBD1	TRBV5-1	TRBJ2-5	NA	TGCGCCAGCAGCTCAGTGACAGGGGGCACAGGGACCCAGTACTTC	CASSSVTGGTGTQYF
NA	TRBV27	TRBJ1-4	NA	TGTGCCAGCAGTTTAGTTGGCAGGGGCTCGGCAAATGAAAAACTGTTTTTT	CASSLVGRGSANEKLFF
TRBD2	TRBV30	TRBJ2-1	NA	TGTGCCTGGAGTACGGGGACTAGCGGGATTTACAATGAGCAGTTCTTC	CAWSTGTSGIYNEQFF
TRBD1	TRBV7-8	TRBJ1-5	NA	TGTGCCAGCAGCTTAGGAGGACAGGGATCCCCCGGGCGGCAGCCCCAGCATTTT	CASSLGGQGSPGRQPQHF
TRBD2	TRBV13	TRBJ2-1	NA	TGTGCCAGCAGCTTAAGGGGACTAGACAATGAGCAGTTCTTC	CASSLRGLDNEQFF
NA	TRBV30	TRBJ2-1	NA	TGTGCCAGGCAAGAAGTGAACAGGGATCGCAATGAGCAGTTCTTC	CARQEVNRDRNEQFF
NA	TRBV28	TRBJ1-2	NA	TGTGCCAGCACTGAGGGCAGGGGCTATGGCTACACCTTC	CASTEGRGYGYTF
TRBD2	TRBV7-2	TRBJ2-3	NA	TGTGCCAGCAGCTCCGGGACTAGCGGGGGGGCCACAGATACGCAGTATTTT	CASSSGTSGGATDTQYF
NA	TRBV5-5	TRBJ1-2	NA	TGTGCCAGCAGCTTGGGTGGGGCGCTCGGCTACACCTTC	CASSLGGALGYTF
NA	TRBV9	TRBJ1-6	NA	TGTGCCAGCAGCCCACCAGGTTTGGGGGGGGTGGAGAGCTCCTATAATTCACCCCTCCACTTT	CASSPPGLGGVESSYNSPLHF
NA	TRBV5-1	TRBJ1-2	NA	TGCGCCAGCAGCTTAGGACATGGCACCCACTATGGCTACACCTTC	CASSLGHGTHYGYTF
NA	TRBV5-1	TRBJ2-1	NA	TGCGCCAGCAGCTTAGGAGGCCCCCGTGGTGAGCAGTTCTTC	CASSLGGPRGEQFF
NA	TRBV29-1	TRBJ2-2	NA	TGCAGCTTCCGACTATCCCTCACCGGGGAGCTGTTTTTT	CSFRLSLTGELFF
TRBD1	TRBV18	TRBJ2-2	NA	TGTGCCAGCTCACCAGTCCTCACATTGGGACAGGCGAACACCGGGGAGCTGTTTTTT	CASSPVLTLGQANTGELFF
NA	TRBV7-4	TRBJ1-3	NA	TGTGCCAGCAGCTTCGAGGAAAGGAGCACCATATATTTT	CASSFEERSTIYF
NA	TRBV11-2	TRBJ1-3	NA	TGTGCCAGCAGCTTCGGAGGCCTCCCTGGAAACACCATATATTTT	CASSFGGLPGNTIYF
TRBD1	TRBV30	TRBJ1-2	NA	TGTGCCTGGAGTGTAGCAGGGGGCAATGGCTACACCTTC	CAWSVAGGNGYTF
TRBD1	TRBV19	TRBJ1-2	NA	TGTGCCAGTACCTACCGTGCAGGGGGCGACTATGGCTACACCTTC	CASTYRAGGDYGYTF
TRBD1	TRBV10-3	TRBJ1-2	few	TGTGCCAGCAGTACGCGGACAGGGGAGAATGGCTACACCTTC	CASSTRTGENGYTF